These T cell receptor beta chains were read from a single sample in a study of a mutant IDH1 vaccine in newly diagnosed glioma. Assay: immunoSEQ multiplex PCR; the TCRdb copy retains only in-frame clones and omits some. The table shows approximately 45,000 clones, with 88% occurring only once. Antigen specificity for these receptors is unknown. The sample was PBMCs, taken from a glioma patient whose treatment included an IDH1 peptide vaccine. The receptors here all came from a woman in her 40s with glioma. The CDR3 runs from the conserved cysteine through the conserved F or W. The order of the fields is D gene, V gene, J gene, clone size, CDR3 DNA, CDR3 protein. The D gene is left open where the match is weak. Clone size, where shown, is once, few, many, or a class for clones that have expanded.

D gene: NA
V gene: TRBV5-1
J gene: TRBJ1-6
clone size: once
CDR3 DNA: TGCGCCAGCAAAGAGGGGGAGGCGAATTCACCCCTCCACTTT
CDR3 protein: CASKEGEANSPLHF

D gene: NA
V gene: TRBV5-1
J gene: TRBJ1-1
clone size: few
CDR3 DNA: TGCGCCAGCAGCTTGGCCCAGGCAGGGGCAGGCACTGAAGCTTTCTTT
CDR3 protein: CASSLAQAGAGTEAFF

D gene: TRBD2
V gene: TRBV7-2
J gene: TRBJ2-5
clone size: NA
CDR3 DNA: TGTGCCAGCAGACGAAGCGGGGGAGAGGTTGAGACCCAGTACTTC
CDR3 protein: CASRRSGGEVETQYF

D gene: NA
V gene: TRBV7-9
J gene: TRBJ2-2
clone size: NA
CDR3 DNA: TGTGCCAGCAGCACGTCCGGGACCCTCGGGGAGCTGTTTTTT
CDR3 protein: CASSTSGTLGELFF

D gene: TRBD1
V gene: TRBV7-9
J gene: TRBJ1-1
clone size: NA
CDR3 DNA: TGTGCCAGCAGCTTAGAACAGGGGGGGACTGAAGCTTTCTTT
CDR3 protein: CASSLEQGGTEAFF

D gene: TRBD2
V gene: TRBV6-4
J gene: TRBJ2-3
clone size: NA
CDR3 DNA: TGTGCCAGCAGTCCCGAGACTAGCGGGTCTGGCGCAGATACGCAGTATTTT
CDR3 protein: CASSPETSGSGADTQYF

D gene: NA
V gene: TRBV4-1
J gene: TRBJ2-2
clone size: NA
CDR3 DNA: TGCGCCAGCAGCCTTACCTGGACCGGGGAGCTGTTTTTT
CDR3 protein: CASSLTWTGELFF

D gene: TRBD2
V gene: TRBV2
J gene: TRBJ2-5
clone size: NA
CDR3 DNA: TGTGCCAGCAGTGGACTAGCGGGAGGTGAGACCCAGTACTTC
CDR3 protein: CASSGLAGGETQYF

D gene: NA
V gene: TRBV7-9
J gene: TRBJ1-2
clone size: NA
CDR3 DNA: TGTGCCAGCACCCAGACGGCTAACTATGGCTACACCTTC
CDR3 protein: CASTQTANYGYTF

D gene: NA
V gene: TRBV2
J gene: TRBJ2-7
clone size: NA
CDR3 DNA: TGTGCCAGCAAACAAGGGGGGGGCTACGAGCAGTACTTC
CDR3 protein: CASKQGGGYEQYF

D gene: TRBD1
V gene: TRBV18
J gene: TRBJ1-1
clone size: NA
CDR3 DNA: TGTGCCAGCTCACCGGGTAGACAGGGGAACACTGAAGCTTTCTTT
CDR3 protein: CASSPGRQGNTEAFF

D gene: TRBD1
V gene: TRBV14
J gene: TRBJ2-1
clone size: NA
CDR3 DNA: TGTGCCAGCAGCTATGACAGGGGCGTGAGGCGGGATGAGCAGTTCTTC
CDR3 protein: CASSYDRGVRRDEQFF

D gene: NA
V gene: TRBV19
J gene: TRBJ2-2
clone size: NA
CDR3 DNA: TGTGCCAGTAGTCGGAATAGAGGACTCACCGGGGAGCTGTTTTTT
CDR3 protein: CASSRNRGLTGELFF

D gene: NA
V gene: TRBV9
J gene: TRBJ1-1
clone size: NA
CDR3 DNA: TGTGCCAGCAGCGTCGACAGGAACACTGAAGCTTTCTTT
CDR3 protein: CASSVDRNTEAFF